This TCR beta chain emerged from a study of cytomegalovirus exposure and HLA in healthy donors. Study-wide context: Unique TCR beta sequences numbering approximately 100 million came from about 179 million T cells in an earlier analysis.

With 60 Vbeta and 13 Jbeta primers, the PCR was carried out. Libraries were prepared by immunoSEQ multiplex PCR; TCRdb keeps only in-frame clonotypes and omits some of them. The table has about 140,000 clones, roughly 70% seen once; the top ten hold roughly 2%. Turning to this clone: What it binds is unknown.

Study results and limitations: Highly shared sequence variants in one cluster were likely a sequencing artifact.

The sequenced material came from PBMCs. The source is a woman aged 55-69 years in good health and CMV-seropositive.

CDR3 protein: CASSLGRGESTDTQYF. The CDR3 DNA follows: TGCGCCAGCAGCTTGGGTCGGGGAGAGAGCACAGATACGCAGTATTTT. V and J are TRBV5-1 and TRBJ2-3, with D tentatively TRBD2 (5 bases). Trimming shortened V by 0 bases and J by 0 bases, and 11 bases separated the two germline ends. This CDR3 has 16 residues. Germline CDR1 SGHRS, CDR2 YFSETQ.